This T cell receptor (beta chain) was sequenced during a study of blood T cell repertoires in COVID-19. Methods used by the authors: Estimation of nucleated cell counts was performed using reference gene primer amplification. Here immunoSEQ multiplex PCR was the method, and the copy in TCRdb shows in-frame clones only, minus some. Clone size and V and J calls were adopted from that table, with D and trimming inferred from the DNA. Of roughly 71,000 clones listed, 65% to 90% are singletons. CDR1 LGHDT and CDR2 YNNKEL come from the germline V gene (reference sequence). The ends were cut back, 3 bases at V and 2 bases at J, with 21 bases in the middle. This CDR3 is built from 18 residues.

The V gene is TRBV3-1 (or the pseudogene TRBV3-2), the J gene TRBJ2-3, with a possible D match to TRBD2 (6 bases). Material for sequencing was peripheral blood. This receptor was obtained from a man aged 50 or older with acute or convalescent COVID-19. The DNA of the CDR3 is TGTGCCAGCAGCCAGGGGACCGGAGGTAGGACTAACACAGATACGCAGTATTTT. It specifies CASSQGTGGRTNTDTQYF.